Listed here are 8 T cell receptor beta chains from one sample, sequenced in a study of beta chain features in type 1 diabetes. What these receptors recognize is not known. Study observations and caveats: When Type 1 diabetes patients were examined, their TCRB CDR3s proved moderately but significantly shorter in all four CD4+ subsets.

Expressed TCRB transcripts got sequenced, as all isolated RNA was reverse transcribed. Produced via immunoSEQ multiplex PCR; TCRdb's table is partial and in-frame only. The repertoire includes about 340,000 clones, around 8.5% of them detected once, and 1% sits in the top ten. What was sequenced was central memory CD4+ T cells from blood. The receptors stem from a man aged 25 to 40 with type 1 diabetes.

This clone came up a few times. This chain joins TRBV7-8 and TRBJ2-3; D gene uncertain. The CDR3 runs 15 residues. Germline-derived CDR1 and CDR2 are SGHVS and FQNEAQ. V lost 6 bases and J 2 bases, leaving 15 bases between the germline ends. The CDR3 DNA follows: TGTGCCAGCAGAAAAGGGATAGGGAACACAGATACGCAGTATTTT. Translation gives CASRKGIGNTDTQYF.

This chain links TRBV7-2 with TRBJ2-1; 8 bases are a match to TRBD1. Germline V gives CDR1 SGHTA, CDR2 FQGNSA. J lost 4 bases, V lost 5 bases, and 7 bases had no gene match. The CDR3 has 15 amino acids. The CDR3 coding sequence is TGTGCCAGCAGCGGCCCAGGGGGCGCTTACAATGAGCAGTTCTTC. Translated: CASSGPGGAYNEQFF.

This clone was recorded a few times. This rearrangement joins TRBV6-5 to TRBJ2-2, with 8 positions matching TRBD1. Per the germline V gene, CDR1 is MNHEY and CDR2 is SVGAGI. The CDR3 runs to 15 residues. V lost 9 bases to trimming and J lost 2 bases; unmatched junction nucleotides: 8. The DNA of the CDR3 is TGTGCCAGTCGGCCGGGACAGGACAACACCGGGGAGCTGTTTTTT. It encodes CASRPGQDNTGELFF.

This rearrangement joins TRBV6-6 to TRBJ1-2; D possibly corresponds to TRBD1 (5 bases). In germline, CDR1 is MNHNY, CDR2 SVGAGI (reference sequence). The CDR3 is 16 residues long. Trimming took off 7 bases at V and 2 bases at J, with 20 bases between the two ends. The DNA for the CDR3 is TGTGCCAGCACCTATCAACTAGGACACCGCAACTATGGCTACACCTTC. It is translated as CASTYQLGHRNYGYTF.

The chain employs TRBV2 and TRBJ1-1; maybe TRBD1 (6 bases). The CDR3 has 14 residues. Germline V gives CDR1 SNHLY, CDR2 FYNNEI. Trimming stripped 6 bases from V and 3 bases from J, with 14 bases between. CDR3 coding DNA: TGTGCCAGCAGCTGGACACAGGGCGACACTGAAGCTTTCTTT. This codes for CASSWTQGDTEAFF.

This clone was counted a few times. The genes are TRBV19 and TRBJ1-2; TRBD1 matches 8 bases. This CDR3 contains 16 residues. The germline gives CDR1 LNHDA, CDR2 SQIVND (reference sequence). Trimming removed 5 bases from V and 3 bases from J; junction bases left unmatched: 11. Here the CDR3 reads CASSPPPGTGYYGYTF. DNA for the CDR3: TGTGCCAGTAGTCCACCACCCGGGACAGGCTACTATGGCTACACCTTC.

The rearrangement uses TRBV14 and TRBJ2-7; no clear D gene. The CDR3 has 13 amino acids. Germline CDR1 and CDR2: SGHDN and FVKESK. Trimming stripped 3 bases from V and 0 bases from J, with 6 bases between. DNA for the CDR3: TGTGCCAGCAGCCAGGGTAACTCCTACGAGCAGTACTTC. As protein: CASSQGNSYEQYF. Full variable domain (missing parts from reference TRBV14 and TRBJ2-7): EAGVTQFPSHSVIEKGQTVTLRCDPISGHDNLYWYRRVMGKEIKFLLHFVKESKQDESGMPNNRFLAERTGGTYSTLKVQPAELEDSGVYFCASSQGNSYEQYFGPGTRLTVT.

The chain recombines TRBV25-1 with TRBJ2-1; 10 bases fit TRBD1. V lost 4 bases to trimming and J lost 4 bases; unmatched junction nucleotides: 10. Germline assignment: CDR1 MGHDK and CDR2 SYGVNS. The CDR3 length is 17 residues. The CDR3 region has the DNA TGTGCCAGCAGTGCTACCCCGGGACAGGGGACGTACAATGAGCAGTTCTTC. Residues: CASSATPGQGTYNEQFF.